Each of the 14 T cell receptor beta chains below was sequenced from the same sample in a study of T cell repertoires in cytomegalovirus infection. The antigens these receptors bind are not known. TCRdb itself ran the reads through MiXCR, one entry per CDR3 protein. The sample consists of under 200,000 distinct CDR3 sequences, about 22% of them appearing once. The sample consisted of CD8+ T cells from cultured PBMCs, taken from culture after CMV antigen stimulation. These TCRs come from a human donor in good health (CMV status not recorded). Some clones in this sample may be carry-over from other donors' samples.

The rearrangement links TRBV4-1 to TRBJ2-7; TRBD2 aligns across 9 bases. This CDR3 region has 16 residues. J was trimmed by 0 bases and V by 0 bases; bases with no gene match: 3. Germline CDR1 MGHRA, CDR2 YSYEKL. The CDR3 sequence is CASSQETSGTSYEQYF. The CDR3 DNA reads as TGCGCCAGCAGCCAAGAGACTAGCGGAACCTCCTACGAGCAGTACTTC.

The chain carries TRBV9 and TRBJ1-1; D is possibly TRBD1 (6 bases). There are 17 residues in the CDR3. Between the trimmed V and J ends, which lost 0 bases and 3 bases, there was a span of 18 bases. Germline CDR1 reads SGDLS; CDR2 reads YYNGEE. The CDR3 here is CASSVAPRGEGDTEAFF. CDR3 coding DNA: TGTGCCAGCAGCGTAGCTCCCAGGGGCGAGGGGGACACTGAAGCTTTCTTT.

The J gene is TRBJ1-5, the V gene TRBV6-5; D uncertain. Trimming took off 5 bases at V and 2 bases at J, with 13 bases between the two ends. Per germline, CDR1 MNHEY and CDR2 SVGAGI. The CDR3 has 15 amino acids. The CDR3 sequence: CASSPSIYGNQPQHF. The CDR3 bases are TGTGCCAGCAGTCCATCCATTTACGGCAATCAGCCCCAGCATTTT.

The CDR3 DNA reads as TGTGCCAGCAGCTTATTCATAGGGGGAGATACTGAAGCTTTCTTT. This gives the protein CASSLFIGGDTEAFF. The chain combines TRBV7-9 with TRBJ1-1; D might be TRBD1 (6 bases). V dropped 2 bases and J dropped 5 bases, with 15 bases sitting between them. The CDR3 length is 15 residues. Germline CDR1 reads SEHNR; CDR2 reads FQNEAQ (reference sequence).

The chain combines TRBV6-1 with TRBJ2-6; D not resolved. V shed 7 bases and J shed 0 bases, with 7 bases lying between them. In germline, CDR1 is MNHNS, CDR2 SASEGT. The CDR3 is 14 residues long. The CDR3 region has the DNA TGTGCCAGCATACCGGACTCTGGGGCCAACGTCCTGACTTTC. It is translated as CASIPDSGANVLTF.

This clonotype was seen a handful of times. The chain is built from TRBV7-9 and TRBJ2-7; tentative D call: TRBD1 (5 bases). The germline gives CDR1 SEHNR, CDR2 FQNEAQ (reference sequence). This CDR3 is 12 amino acids long. Trimming stripped 5 bases from V and 5 bases from J, with 10 bases between. The CDR3 DNA is TGTGCCAGCAGCATGGGGCTGGACGAGCAGTACTTC. Translated, it gives CASSMGLDEQYF.

CDR3: CATQASGNTIYF. The CDR3 DNA sequence: TGTGCCACTCAAGCCTCTGGAAACACCATATATTTT. This chain links TRBV6-2 or TRBV6-3 with TRBJ1-3; D not certain. V was clipped by 10 bases and J by 0 bases, with 7 bases between them. CDR3 length: 12 residues. In germline, CDR1 is MNHEY, CDR2 SVGEGT.

The chain joins TRBV11-3 to TRBJ2-1, with D perhaps matching TRBD1 (5 bases). Trimming took off 5 bases at V and 8 bases at J, with 25 bases between the two ends. There are 17 residues in the CDR3. From germline, CDR1 is SGHNT and CDR2 YENEEA. In nucleotides, the CDR3 is TGTGCCAGCAGCCTCTCTCCCAGGGAACGATATCGAGATGAGCAGTTCTTC. Its translation is CASSLSPRERYRDEQFF.

In its sample, this clonotype was seen a few times. The rearrangement uses TRBV27 and TRBJ1-5; D may be TRBD1 (6 bases). Trimming removed 7 bases from V and 0 bases from J, with 10 bases in between. Germline CDR1 MNHEY, CDR2 SMNVEV (reference sequence). The CDR3 has 14 amino acids. The CDR3: CASKRGYSNQPQHF. The CDR3 DNA sequence: TGTGCCAGCAAGAGGGGGTATAGCAATCAGCCCCAGCATTTT.

The chain links TRBV5-6 to TRBJ1-2, with 9 bases matching TRBD1. V dropped 4 bases and J dropped 0; count of bases not matched to a gene: 4. Germline CDR1 and CDR2: SGHDT and YYEEEE. The CDR3 sequence is 15 residues long. The CDR3 DNA sequence: TGTGCCAGCAGCGTCCGGGACAGGGCTAACTATGGCTACACCTTC. It yields the protein CASSVRDRANYGYTF.

This clonotype was observed a handful of times. The CDR3 sequence is CASSFGGGLSSSYNEQFF. For the CDR3, the DNA is TGTGCCAGCAGCTTTGGCGGGGGCTTGAGCAGCTCCTACAATGAGCAGTTCTTC. J is TRBJ2-1 and V is TRBV7-2; TRBD2 is a possible D gene (7 bases). V was clipped by 3 bases and J by 0 bases, with 18 bases between them. Germline V gives CDR1 SGHTA, CDR2 FQGNSA. There are 18 residues in the CDR3.

The rearrangement uses TRBV24-1 and TRBJ2-1, with 7 bases fitting TRBD1. The J segment lost 9 bases and the V segment lost 4 bases, leaving 20 bases of the junction unmatched. Germline CDR1 and CDR2: KGHDR and SFDVKD. The CDR3 loop spans 18 amino acids. The CDR3 sequence is CATSDTLSRGGSIGEQFF. The CDR3 DNA sequence: TGTGCCACCAGTGACACTCTCTCACGAGGGGGCTCAATTGGTGAGCAGTTCTTC.

The chain recombines TRBV7-8 with TRBJ1-2; D gene unclear. The V and J ends lost 0 bases and 6 bases respectively, with 8 bases between them. The germline V gene has CDR1 SGHVS and CDR2 FQNEAQ. The CDR3 loop spans 13 amino acids. This chain's CDR3 is CASSLAPEDGYTF. The CDR3 bases are TGTGCCAGCAGCTTAGCGCCGGAGGATGGCTACACCTTC.

This clonotype was counted between two and nine times. V is TRBV4-2 and J is TRBJ2-7; 7 nucleotides align to TRBD2. The V and J ends lost 0 bases and 0 bases, in that order; junction bases with no gene match: 11. Germline lookup yields CDR1 LGHNA and CDR2 YNFKEQ. CDR3 size: 18 residues. The CDR3 DNA reads as TGTGCCAGCAGCCAAGATTTAGTGGTAGCGGGTACCTCCTACGAGCAGTACTTC. This translates into CASSQDLVVAGTSYEQYF.